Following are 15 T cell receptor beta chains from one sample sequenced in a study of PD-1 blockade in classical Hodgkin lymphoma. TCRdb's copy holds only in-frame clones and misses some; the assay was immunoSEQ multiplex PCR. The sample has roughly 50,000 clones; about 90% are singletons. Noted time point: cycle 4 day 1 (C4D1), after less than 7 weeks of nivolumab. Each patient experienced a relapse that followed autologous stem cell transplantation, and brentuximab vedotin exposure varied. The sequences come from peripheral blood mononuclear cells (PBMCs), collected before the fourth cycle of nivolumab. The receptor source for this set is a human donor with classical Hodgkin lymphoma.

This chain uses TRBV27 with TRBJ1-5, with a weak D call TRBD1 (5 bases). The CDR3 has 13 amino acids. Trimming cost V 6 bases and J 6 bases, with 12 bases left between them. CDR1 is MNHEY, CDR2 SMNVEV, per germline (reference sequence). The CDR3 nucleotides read TGTGCCAGCAGCTTGTGGGGGTTTCAGCCCCAGCATTTT. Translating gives CASSLWGFQPQHF.

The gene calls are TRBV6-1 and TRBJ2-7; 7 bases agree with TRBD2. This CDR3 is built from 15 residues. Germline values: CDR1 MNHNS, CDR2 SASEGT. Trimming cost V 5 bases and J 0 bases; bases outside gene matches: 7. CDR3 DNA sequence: TGTGCCAGCAGTCCCCAAGCGGGATTCTCCTACGAGCAGTACTTC. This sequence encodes CASSPQAGFSYEQYF.

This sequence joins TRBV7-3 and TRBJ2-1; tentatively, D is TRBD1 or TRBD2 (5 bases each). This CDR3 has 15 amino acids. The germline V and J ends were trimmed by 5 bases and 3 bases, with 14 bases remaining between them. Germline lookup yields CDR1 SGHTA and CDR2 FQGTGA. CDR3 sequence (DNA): TGTGCCAGCAGCCCTACCGGGACCCTCTACAATGAGCAGTTCTTC. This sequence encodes CASSPTGTLYNEQFF. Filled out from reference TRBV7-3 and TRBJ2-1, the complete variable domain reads GAGVSQTPSNKVTEKGKYVELRCDPISGHTALYWYRQSLGQGPEFLIYFQGTGAADDSGLPNDRFFAVRPEGSVSTLKIQRTERGDSAVYLCASSPTGTLYNEQFFGPGTRLTVL.

In DNA, the CDR3 is TGTGCCAGCAGCCCTGGACTAGCGGGAGTCGGTGAGCAGTTCTTC. As protein: CASSPGLAGVGEQFF. This chain uses TRBV5-4 with TRBJ2-1; 13 nucleotides match TRBD2. Per germline, CDR1 SGHNT and CDR2 YYREEE (reference sequence). V lost 4 bases to trimming and J lost 9 bases; unmatched junction nucleotides: 7. This CDR3 has 15 amino acids.

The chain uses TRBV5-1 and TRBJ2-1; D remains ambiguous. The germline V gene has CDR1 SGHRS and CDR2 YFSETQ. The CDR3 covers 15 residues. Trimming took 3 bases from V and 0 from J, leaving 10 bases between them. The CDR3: CASSSPPSSYNEQFF. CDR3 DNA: TGCGCCAGCAGCTCCCCCCCGAGCTCCTACAATGAGCAGTTCTTC.

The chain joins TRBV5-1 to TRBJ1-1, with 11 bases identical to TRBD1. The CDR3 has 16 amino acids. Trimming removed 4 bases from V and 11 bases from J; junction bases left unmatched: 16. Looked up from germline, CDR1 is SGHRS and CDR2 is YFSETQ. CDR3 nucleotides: TGCGCCAGCAGCCTAAAGGACGGGACAGGGGGTGCGGGGGCTTTCTTT. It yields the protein CASSLKDGTGGAGAFF.

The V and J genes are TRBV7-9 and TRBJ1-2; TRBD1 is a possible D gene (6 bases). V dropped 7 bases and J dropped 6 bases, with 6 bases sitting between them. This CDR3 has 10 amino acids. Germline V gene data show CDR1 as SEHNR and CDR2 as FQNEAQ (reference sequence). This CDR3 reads CASKGDGYTF. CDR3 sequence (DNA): TGTGCCAGCAAGGGGGATGGCTACACCTTC.

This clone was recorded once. In DNA form, the CDR3 reads TGTGCCAGCCGGAGCGGGAGGGGAGACACCGGGGAGCTGTTTTTT. Its translation is CASRSGRGDTGELFF. The chain couples TRBV6-4 to TRBJ2-2; 10 nucleotides match TRBD2. The CDR3 totals 15 residues. CDR1 and CDR2 (germline): MRHNA, SNTAGT. After removal of 8 bases from V and 3 bases from J, the junction contained 6 bases not matched to a gene.

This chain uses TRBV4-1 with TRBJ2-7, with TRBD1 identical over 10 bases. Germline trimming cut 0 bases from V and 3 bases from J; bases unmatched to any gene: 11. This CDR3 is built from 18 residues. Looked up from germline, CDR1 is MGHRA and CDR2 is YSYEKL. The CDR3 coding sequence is TGCGCCAGCAGCCAAGAAAGGGGGCGGGGACAGGGGAACTACGAGCAGTACTTC. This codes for CASSQERGRGQGNYEQYF.

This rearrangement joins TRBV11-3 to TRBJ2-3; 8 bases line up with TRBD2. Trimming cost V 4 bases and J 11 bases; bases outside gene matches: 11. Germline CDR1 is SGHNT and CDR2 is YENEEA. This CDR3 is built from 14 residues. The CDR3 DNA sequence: TGTGCCAGCAGCTCCGGGAGGGTTGGAGCGGGGCAGTATTTT. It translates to CASSSGRVGAGQYF.

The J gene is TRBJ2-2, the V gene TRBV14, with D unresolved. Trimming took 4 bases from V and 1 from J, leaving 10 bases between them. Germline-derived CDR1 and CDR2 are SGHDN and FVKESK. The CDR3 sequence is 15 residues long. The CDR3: CASSPLTLNTGELFF. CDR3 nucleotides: TGTGCCAGCAGCCCTTTGACCCTGAACACCGGGGAGCTGTTTTTT.

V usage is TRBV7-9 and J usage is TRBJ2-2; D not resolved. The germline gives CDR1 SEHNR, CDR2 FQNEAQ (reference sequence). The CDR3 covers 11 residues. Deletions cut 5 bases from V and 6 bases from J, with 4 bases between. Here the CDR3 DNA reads TGTGCCAGCAGCCCACCCGGGGAGCTGTTTTTT. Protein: CASSPPGELFF.

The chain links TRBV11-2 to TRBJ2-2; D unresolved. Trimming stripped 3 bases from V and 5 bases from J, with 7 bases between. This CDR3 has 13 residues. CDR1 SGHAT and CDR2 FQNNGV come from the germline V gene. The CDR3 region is CASSFIATGELFF. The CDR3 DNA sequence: TGTGCCAGCAGCTTTATCGCAACCGGGGAGCTGTTTTTT.

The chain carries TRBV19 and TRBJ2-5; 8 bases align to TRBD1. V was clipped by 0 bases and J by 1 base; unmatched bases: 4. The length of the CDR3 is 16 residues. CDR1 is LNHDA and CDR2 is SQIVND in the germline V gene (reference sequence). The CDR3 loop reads CASSIDETGVQETQYF. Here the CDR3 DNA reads TGTGCCAGTAGTATAGATGAGACAGGGGTCCAAGAGACCCAGTACTTC.

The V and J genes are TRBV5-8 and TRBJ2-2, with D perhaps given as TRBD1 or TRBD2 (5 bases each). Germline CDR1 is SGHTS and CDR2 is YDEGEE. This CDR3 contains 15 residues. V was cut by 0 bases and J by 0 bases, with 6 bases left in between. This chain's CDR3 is CASSLAGPNTGELFF. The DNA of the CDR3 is TGTGCCAGCAGCTTGGCGGGGCCGAACACCGGGGAGCTGTTTTTT.